This entry is about one TCR beta chain. The antigen is undetermined. The SP2 primer and nested alpha and beta constant region primers amplified ligated cDNA in four rounds. Reverse transcription of blood and skin TCR RNA was primed at alpha and beta constant regions. TCRdb reanalysed the UMI-ligation and nested PCR reads using MiXCR and keeps one entry per CDR3 protein. Here the sample spans around 37,000 distinct CDR3 sequences, 11% being singletons. This specimen comes from a study of naive and memory T cell subsets. Findings and caveats of the study: Reportedly, tuberculin skin test sites gave far more TCRs than other biopsies. This RNA-based method may be sensitive to activation-related transcript changes.

The length of the CDR3 is 17 residues. Trimming cost V 4 bases and J 7 bases; bases outside gene matches: 15. Germline CDR1 and CDR2: SEHNR and FQNEAQ (reference sequence). Treatment given: skin biopsy from PPD injection site in Mantoux-positive individual. A UMI-containing oligonucleotide was joined by 3' ligation to the TCR cDNA template. Skin biopsies came from PPD injection sites in Mantoux-positive individuals. This TCR was sampled from an adult in good health. The chain employs TRBV7-9 and TRBJ2-1; 8 nucleotides align to TRBD2. This specimen consisted of skin, obtained from a tuberculin skin test site. Written as DNA, the CDR3 is TGTGCCAGCAGCTCGGGACTAGGGCCGGGTAGCGAGAATGAGCAGTTCTTC. It codes for CASSSGLGPGSENEQFF.